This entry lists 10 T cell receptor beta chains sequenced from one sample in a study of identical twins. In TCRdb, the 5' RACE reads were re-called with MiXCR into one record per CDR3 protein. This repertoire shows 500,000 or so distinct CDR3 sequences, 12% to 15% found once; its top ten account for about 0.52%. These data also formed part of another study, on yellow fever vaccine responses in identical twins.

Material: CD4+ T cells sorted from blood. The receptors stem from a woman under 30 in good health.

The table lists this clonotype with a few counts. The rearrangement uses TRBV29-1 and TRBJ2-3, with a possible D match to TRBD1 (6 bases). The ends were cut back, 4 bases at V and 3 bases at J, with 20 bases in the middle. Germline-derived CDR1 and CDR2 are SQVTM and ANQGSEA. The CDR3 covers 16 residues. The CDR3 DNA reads TGCAGCGTTGTAAGAGGGACACGTGGCACAACAGATACGCAGTATTTT. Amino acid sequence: CSVVRGTRGTTDTQYF.

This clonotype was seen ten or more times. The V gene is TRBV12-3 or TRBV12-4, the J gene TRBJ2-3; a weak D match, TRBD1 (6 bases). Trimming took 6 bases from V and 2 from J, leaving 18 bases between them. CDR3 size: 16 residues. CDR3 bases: TGTGCCAGCAGACCCCAGGCTTCAGGGGACACAGATACGCAGTATTTT. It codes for CASRPQASGDTDTQYF.

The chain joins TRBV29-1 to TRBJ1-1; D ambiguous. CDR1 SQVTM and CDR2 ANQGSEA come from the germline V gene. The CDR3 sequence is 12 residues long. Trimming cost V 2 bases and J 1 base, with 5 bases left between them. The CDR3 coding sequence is TGCAGCGTTGAAAGTGGGAACACTGAAGCTTTCTTT. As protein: CSVESGNTEAFF.

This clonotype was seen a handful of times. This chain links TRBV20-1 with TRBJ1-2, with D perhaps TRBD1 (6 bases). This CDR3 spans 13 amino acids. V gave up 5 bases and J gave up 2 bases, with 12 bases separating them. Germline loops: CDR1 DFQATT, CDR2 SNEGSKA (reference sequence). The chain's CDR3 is CSAWDNANYGYTF. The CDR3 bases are TGCAGTGCTTGGGACAATGCAAACTATGGCTACACCTTC.

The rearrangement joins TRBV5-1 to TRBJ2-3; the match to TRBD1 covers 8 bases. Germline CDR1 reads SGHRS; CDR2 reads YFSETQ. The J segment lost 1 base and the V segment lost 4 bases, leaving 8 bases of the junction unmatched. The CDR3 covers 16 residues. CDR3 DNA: TGCGCCAGCAGCATAGGACAGGGTGCGGGCACAGATACGCAGTATTTT. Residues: CASSIGQGAGTDTQYF.

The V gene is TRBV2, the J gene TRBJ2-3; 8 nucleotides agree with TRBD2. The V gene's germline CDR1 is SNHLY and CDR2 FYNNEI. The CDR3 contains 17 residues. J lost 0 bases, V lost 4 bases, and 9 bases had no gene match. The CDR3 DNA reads TGTGCCAGCAGTGGCGGCCGTAGCGGGAAGAGCACAGATACGCAGTATTTT. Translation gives CASSGGRSGKSTDTQYF.

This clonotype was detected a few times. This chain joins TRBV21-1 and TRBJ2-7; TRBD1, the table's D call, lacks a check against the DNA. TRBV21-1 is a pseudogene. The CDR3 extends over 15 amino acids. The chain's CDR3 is CASSNSGISSYEQYF. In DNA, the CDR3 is TGTGCCAGCAGCAACTCAGGGATAAGCTCCTACGAGCAGTACTTC.

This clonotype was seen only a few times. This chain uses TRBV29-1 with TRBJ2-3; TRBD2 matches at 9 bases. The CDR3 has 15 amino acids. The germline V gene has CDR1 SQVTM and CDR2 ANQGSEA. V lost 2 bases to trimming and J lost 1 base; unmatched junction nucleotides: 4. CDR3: CSVEHLAGRTDTQYF. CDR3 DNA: TGCAGCGTTGAACATCTAGCGGGGCGCACAGATACGCAGTATTTT.

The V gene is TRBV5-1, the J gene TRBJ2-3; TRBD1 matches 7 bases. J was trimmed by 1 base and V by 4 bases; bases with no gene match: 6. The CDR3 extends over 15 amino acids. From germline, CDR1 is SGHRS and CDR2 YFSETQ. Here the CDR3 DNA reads TGCGCCAGCAGCCACCAGGGGGAGCGCACAGATACGCAGTATTTT. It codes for CASSHQGERTDTQYF.

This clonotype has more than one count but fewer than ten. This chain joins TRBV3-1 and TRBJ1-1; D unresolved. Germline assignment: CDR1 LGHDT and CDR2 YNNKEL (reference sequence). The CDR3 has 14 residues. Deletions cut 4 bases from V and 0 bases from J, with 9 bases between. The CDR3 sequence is CASSPPAMNTEAFF. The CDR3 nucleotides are TGTGCCAGCAGCCCTCCAGCGATGAACACTGAAGCTTTCTTT.